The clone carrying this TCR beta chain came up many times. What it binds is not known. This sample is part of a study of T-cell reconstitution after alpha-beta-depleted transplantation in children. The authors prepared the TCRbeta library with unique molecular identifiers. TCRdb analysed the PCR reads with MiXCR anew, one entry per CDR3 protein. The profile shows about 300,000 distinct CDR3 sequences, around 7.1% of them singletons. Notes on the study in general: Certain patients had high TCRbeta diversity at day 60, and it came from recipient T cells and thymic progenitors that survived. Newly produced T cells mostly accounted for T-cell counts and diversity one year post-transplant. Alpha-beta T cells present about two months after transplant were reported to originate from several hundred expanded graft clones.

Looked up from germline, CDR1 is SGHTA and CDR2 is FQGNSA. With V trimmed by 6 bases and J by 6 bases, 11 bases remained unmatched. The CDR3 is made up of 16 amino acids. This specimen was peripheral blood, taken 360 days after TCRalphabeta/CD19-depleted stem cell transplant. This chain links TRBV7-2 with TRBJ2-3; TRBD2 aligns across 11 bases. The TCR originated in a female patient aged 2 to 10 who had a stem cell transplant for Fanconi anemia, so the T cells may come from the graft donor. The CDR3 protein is CASSYTIAGGLDTQYF. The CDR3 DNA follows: TGTGCCAGCAGTTATACTATAGCGGGGGGGCTCGATACGCAGTATTTT.